Shown below are 19 T cell receptor beta chains from a single sample sequenced in a study of shared clonotypes between healthy human individuals. Naive CD8 populations comprised CD45RO-negative cells positively selected for CCR7, excluding terminally differentiated effector memory CD45RA+ cells. The table came from immunoSEQ multiplex PCR; TCRdb's copy has only in-frame clones and leaves some out. The sample holds about 1.9 million clones; 90% to 95% are singletons and the top ten take approximately 1.7%. The specimen sequenced was naive CD8+ T cells from PBMCs. The receptor set was obtained from a man in his late teens or twenties in good health. Some clones in this sample may be carry-over from other donors' samples.

The chain recombines TRBV4-3 with TRBJ2-1; D perhaps matches TRBD2 (5 bases). V was cut by 3 bases and J by 4 bases, with 16 bases left in between. This CDR3 is 16 amino acids long. CDR1 LGHNA and CDR2 YSLEER come from the germline V gene. The CDR3 coding sequence is TGCGCCAGCAGCCACCAACTCGGGGAACCTTACAATGAGCAGTTCTTC. Residues: CASSHQLGEPYNEQFF.

The count of this clone is one. V usage is TRBV6-5 and J usage is TRBJ2-3; 11 bases match TRBD2. V was pared by 6 bases and J by 2 bases, with 1 base of the junction left unmatched. Germline V lookup: CDR1 MNHEY, CDR2 SVGAGI. The CDR3 loop spans 14 amino acids. The CDR3 loop reads CASRLAGVTDTQYF. The CDR3 DNA sequence: TGTGCCAGCAGACTAGCGGGGGTCACAGATACGCAGTATTTT.

This clone was counted once. CDR3 DNA: TGTGCCAGCAGCAAATACGCTCGGGACTCGGTCTCCTACGAGCAGTACTTC. It translates to CASSKYARDSVSYEQYF. The chain joins TRBV7-6 to TRBJ2-7; the D gene is possibly TRBD2 (6 bases). V was cut by 5 bases and J by 0 bases, with 20 bases left in between. The CDR3 runs 17 residues. Germline CDR1 is SGHVS and CDR2 is FNYEAQ. Variable domain in full (rest from reference TRBV7-6 and TRBJ2-7): GAGVSQSPRYKVTKRGQDVALRCDPISGHVSLYWYRQALGQGPEFLTYFNYEAQQDKSGLPNDRFSAERPEGSISTLTIQRTEQRDSAMYRCASSKYARDSVSYEQYFGPGTRLTVT.

This clone is a singleton in its sample. V and J are TRBV5-6 and TRBJ2-5; D uncertain. Germline V gene data show CDR1 as SGHDT and CDR2 as YYEEEE. V was pared by 0 bases and J by 5 bases, with 11 bases between. This CDR3 has 14 residues. In DNA form, the CDR3 reads TGTGCCAGCAGCTTGGCCTCGGCGGCGGAGACCCAGTACTTC. Protein sequence: CASSLASAAETQYF.

V is TRBV19 and J is TRBJ2-7; D is tentatively TRBD1 or TRBD2 (5 bases each). The germline V gene has CDR1 LNHDA and CDR2 SQIVND (reference sequence). V lost 1 base and J 5 bases, leaving 15 bases between the germline ends. The CDR3 covers 15 residues. CDR3 loop: CASSIVRDRGNEQYF. Here the CDR3 DNA reads TGTGCCAGTAGTATAGTCCGGGACCGAGGCAACGAGCAGTACTTC.

The rearrangement joins TRBV6-8 to TRBJ2-5; 9 bases fit TRBD2. V was pared by 2 bases and J by 5 bases, with 15 bases of the junction left unmatched. Germline V gene lookup returns CDR1 MNHGY and CDR2 SAAAGT. This CDR3 spans 18 amino acids. CDR3 residues: CASSYKSPGGTSNETQYF. The DNA for the CDR3 is TGTGCCAGCAGTTACAAATCCCCTGGCGGGACTAGCAACGAGACCCAGTACTTC.

The chain has TRBV6-5 and TRBJ2-5; 10 bases match TRBD1. The CDR3 has 14 residues. Trimming took 6 bases from V and 4 from J; bases not matched to a gene: 5. CDR1 and CDR2 from the germline V gene are MNHEY and SVGAGI. The CDR3: CASSLGQGRETQYF. The CDR3 DNA sequence: TGTGCCAGCAGCCTGGGACAGGGGAGAGAGACCCAGTACTTC.

V and J are TRBV7-8 and TRBJ2-7, with 8 bases lining up with TRBD1. V lost 5 bases and J lost 5; bases outside the gene matches: 8. This CDR3 has 14 amino acids. Germline V gene data show CDR1 as SGHVS and CDR2 as FQNEAQ. DNA of the CDR3: TGTGCCAGCAGCGCTACAGGACAGGGCAACGAGCAGTACTTC. It yields the protein CASSATGQGNEQYF.

This sequence joins TRBV19 and TRBJ1-1; 8 nucleotides match TRBD1. Germline V lookup: CDR1 LNHDA, CDR2 SQIVND (reference sequence). J gave up 1 base and V 9 bases, and 4 bases lay outside the gene matches. This CDR3 region has 13 residues. The CDR3 region has the DNA TGTGCCAGCCAGGACAGGGCGAACACTGAAGCTTTCTTT. This sequence encodes CASQDRANTEAFF.

This chain joins TRBV7-8 and TRBJ1-4; D is uncertain. Trimming stripped 5 bases from V and 10 bases from J, with 14 bases between. This CDR3 has 13 residues. Germline assignment: CDR1 SGHVS and CDR2 FQNEAQ. CDR3 protein: CASSQTMRRKLFF. CDR3 bases: TGTGCCAGCAGCCAAACTATGCGGCGAAAACTGTTTTTT.

The J gene is TRBJ2-1, the V gene TRBV27; the match to TRBD2 covers 9 bases. Germline V CDR1 and CDR2: MNHEY, SMNVEV (reference sequence). The CDR3 runs 16 residues. V lost 4 bases to trimming and J lost 5 bases; unmatched junction nucleotides: 9. CDR3 protein: CASSSSSGDSHNEQFF. CDR3 in DNA: TGTGCCAGCAGTTCATCTAGCGGGGATTCACACAATGAGCAGTTCTTC.

The V call is TRBV19, the J call TRBJ1-2, with TRBD1 matching over 7 bases. This CDR3 has 15 amino acids. Trimming took 3 bases from V and 4 from J; bases not matched to a gene: 8. The germline V gene has CDR1 LNHDA and CDR2 SQIVND (reference sequence). CDR3 in amino acids: CASSIPRTGFYGYTF. In DNA, the CDR3 is TGTGCCAGTAGTATCCCGCGGACAGGATTCTATGGCTACACCTTC.

V gene TRBV7-9 combines with J gene TRBJ2-2; the match to TRBD2 covers 7 bases. Germline assignment: CDR1 SEHNR and CDR2 FQNEAQ (reference sequence). Trimming took 5 bases from V and 3 from J; bases not matched to a gene: 12. The CDR3 extends over 17 amino acids. CDR3 in amino acids: CASSRKKTLADTGELFF. The DNA for the CDR3 is TGTGCCAGCAGCCGAAAAAAAACTCTAGCGGACACCGGGGAGCTGTTTTTT.

The chain combines TRBV6-5 with TRBJ2-7, with unresolved D. Trimming cost V 0 bases and J 1 base, with 10 bases left between them. This CDR3 comprises 15 residues. Germline loops: CDR1 MNHEY, CDR2 SVGAGI. The CDR3 sequence is CASSYSKATSYEQYF. CDR3 DNA: TGTGCCAGCAGTTACTCGAAGGCCACTTCCTACGAGCAGTACTTC.

The chain uses TRBV6-5 and TRBJ2-1; the D gene is possibly TRBD2 (6 bases). This CDR3 has 14 residues. V gave up 8 bases and J gave up 2 bases, with 13 bases separating them. Germline-derived CDR1 and CDR2 are MNHEY and SVGAGI. The CDR3: CASRWAGTYNEQFF. DNA for the CDR3: TGTGCCAGCCGGTGGGCGGGAACCTACAATGAGCAGTTCTTC.

The chain is built from TRBV5-1 and TRBJ2-1; perhaps D is TRBD1 or TRBD2 (5 bases each). The CDR3 length is 17 residues. The V gene's germline CDR1 is SGHRS and CDR2 YFSETQ. Trimming cost V 3 bases and J 2 bases, with 18 bases left between them. The CDR3 is CASSSGRPIPTYNEQFF. The CDR3 DNA follows: TGCGCCAGCAGCTCGGGACGGCCGATACCAACCTACAATGAGCAGTTCTTC. Based on the CDR3 plus reference TRBV5-1 and TRBJ2-1, the full variable domain is KAGVTQTPRYLIKTRGQQVTLSCSPISGHRSVSWYQQTPGQGLQFLFEYFSETQRNKGNFPGRFSGRQFSNSRSEMNVSTLELGDSALYLCASSSGRPIPTYNEQFFGPGTRLTVL.

Regarding this clone: Distinct nucleotide sequences in the sample also encode this CDR3. V is TRBV19 and J is TRBJ2-2; 9 nucleotides align to TRBD2. Trimming at V came to 3 bases and at J to 2 bases, leaving 1 base not matched to a gene. The length of the CDR3 is 15 residues. Germline V gene lookup returns CDR1 LNHDA and CDR2 SQIVND (reference sequence). This chain's CDR3 is CASSMLAGNTGELFF. The CDR3 coding sequence is TGTGCCAGTAGTATGCTAGCGGGAAACACCGGGGAGCTGTTTTTT. Full variable domain (rest looked up from reference TRBV19 and TRBJ2-2): DGGITQSPKYLFRKEGQNVTLSCEQNLNHDAMYWYRQDPGQGLRLIYYSQIVNDFQKGDIAEGYSVSREKKESFPLTVTSAQKNPTAFYLCASSMLAGNTGELFFGEGSRLTVL.

This clone was seen once. The chain is built from TRBV2 and TRBJ2-1; 7 bases line up with TRBD1. V gave up 7 bases and J gave up 0 bases; unmatched junction bases: 6. The CDR3 has 15 residues. The germline V gene has CDR1 SNHLY and CDR2 FYNNEI. For the CDR3, the DNA is TGTGCCAGCACCTCGGGACAGAGCTCCTACAATGAGCAGTTCTTC. Its translation: CASTSGQSSYNEQFF. Complete variable domain (other parts from reference TRBV2 and TRBJ2-1): EPEVTQTPSHQVTQMGQEVILRCVPISNHLYFYWYRQILGQKVEFLVSFYNNEISEKSEIFDDQFSVERPDGSNFTLKIRSTKLEDSAMYFCASTSGQSSYNEQFFGPGTRLTVL.

The gene calls are TRBV27 and TRBJ2-6; possibly TRBD1 or TRBD2 for D (5 bases each). CDR3 length: 17 amino acids. V lost 6 bases, J lost 2 bases, and 17 bases lay in between. From germline, CDR1 is MNHEY and CDR2 SMNVEV (reference sequence). This CDR3 is CASSHLGRVPGANVLTF. The DNA of the CDR3 is TGTGCCAGCAGCCACCTGGGACGGGTGCCTGGGGCCAACGTCCTGACTTTC.